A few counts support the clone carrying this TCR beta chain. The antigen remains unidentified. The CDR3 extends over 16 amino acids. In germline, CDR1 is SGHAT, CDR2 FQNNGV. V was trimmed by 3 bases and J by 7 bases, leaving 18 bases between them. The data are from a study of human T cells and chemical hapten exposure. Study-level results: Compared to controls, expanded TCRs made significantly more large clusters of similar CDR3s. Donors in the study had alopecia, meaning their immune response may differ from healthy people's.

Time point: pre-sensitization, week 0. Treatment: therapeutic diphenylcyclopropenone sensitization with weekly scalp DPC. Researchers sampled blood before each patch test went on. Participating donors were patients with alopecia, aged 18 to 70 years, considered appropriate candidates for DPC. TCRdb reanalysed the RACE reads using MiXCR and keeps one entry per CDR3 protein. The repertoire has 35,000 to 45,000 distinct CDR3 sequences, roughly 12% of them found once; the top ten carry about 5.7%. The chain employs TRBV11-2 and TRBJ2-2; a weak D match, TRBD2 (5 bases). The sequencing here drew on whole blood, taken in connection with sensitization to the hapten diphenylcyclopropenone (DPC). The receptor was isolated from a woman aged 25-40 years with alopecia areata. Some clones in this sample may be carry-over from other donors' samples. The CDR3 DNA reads TGTGCCAGCAGCTTTCTCACGAGGGAGATCGGCGGGGAGCTGTTTTTT. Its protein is CASSFLTREIGGELFF. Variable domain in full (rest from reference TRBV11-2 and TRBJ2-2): EAGVAQSPRYKIIEKRQSVAFWCNPISGHATLYWYQQILGQGPKLLIQFQNNGVVDDSQLPKDRFSAERLKGVDSTLKIQPAKLEDSAVYLCASSFLTREIGGELFFGEGSRLTVL.